These 5 T cell receptor beta chains were sequenced from one sample in a study of blood T cell repertoires in COVID-19. This table comes from immunoSEQ multiplex PCR, and its TCRdb copy is limited to in-frame clones, with some not included. The table shows about 190,000 clones, with 88% occurring only once. The sample was peripheral blood. These receptors were taken from a human donor in a cohort sampled during active COVID-19.

The chain is built from TRBV18 and TRBJ2-1; 8 nucleotides agree with TRBD2. The CDR3 is made up of 18 amino acids. Germline loops: CDR1 KGHSH, CDR2 LQKENI. V gave up 1 base and J gave up 0 bases; unmatched junction bases: 8. In DNA, the CDR3 is TGTGCCAGCTCACCACTTACTAGCGGCAGGGCCTCCTACAATGAGCAGTTCTTC. As protein: CASSPLTSGRASYNEQFF.

The chain employs TRBV7-2 and TRBJ2-7, with a possible D match to TRBD1 (5 bases). V was clipped by 6 bases and J by 2 bases, with 14 bases between them. The CDR3 sequence is 14 residues long. Germline-derived CDR1 and CDR2 are SGHTA and FQGNSA. The CDR3, as DNA: TGTGCCAGCAGTTCCGACAGAGGTACCTACGAGCAGTACTTC. This codes for CASSSDRGTYEQYF.

The chain has TRBV6-6 and TRBJ2-7; D tentatively fits TRBD1 or TRBD2 (5 bases each). Per germline, CDR1 MNHNY and CDR2 SVGAGI (reference sequence). Trimming removed 6 bases from V and 3 bases from J, with 24 bases in between. CDR3 length: 17 residues. The CDR3 reads CASRRGASANSYYEQYF. In DNA, the CDR3 is TGTGCCAGCAGGCGAGGGGCCTCTGCGAACTCGTACTACGAGCAGTACTTC.

V gene TRBV27 combines with J gene TRBJ2-3, with D perhaps matching TRBD2 (6 bases). Germline values: CDR1 MNHEY, CDR2 SMNVEV (reference sequence). This CDR3 spans 15 amino acids. The V gene lost 5 bases and the J gene lost 8 bases, with 20 bases spanning the gap. CDR3 in amino acids: CASSPLGTLRGTQYF. DNA of the CDR3: TGTGCCAGCAGTCCCCTAGGGACTCTCCGGGGTACGCAGTATTTT.

This chain uses TRBV2 with TRBJ1-1, with unresolved D. The CDR3 has 14 residues. Trimming left V 8 bases short and J 0 bases short, with 13 bases between. Looked up from germline, CDR1 is SNHLY and CDR2 is FYNNEI. The CDR3 nucleotides read TGTGCCAGCGGGCAGAACAGCTTGAACACTGAAGCTTTCTTT. It encodes CASGQNSLNTEAFF.